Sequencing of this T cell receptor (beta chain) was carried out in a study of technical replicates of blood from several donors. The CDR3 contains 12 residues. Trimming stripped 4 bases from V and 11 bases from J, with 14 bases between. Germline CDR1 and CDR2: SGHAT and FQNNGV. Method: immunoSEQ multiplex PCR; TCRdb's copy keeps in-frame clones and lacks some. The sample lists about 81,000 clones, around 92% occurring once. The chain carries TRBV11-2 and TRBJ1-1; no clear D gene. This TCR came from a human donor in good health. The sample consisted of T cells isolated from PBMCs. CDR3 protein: CASSSRGLSAFF. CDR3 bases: TGTGCCAGCAGCTCCCGAGGCCTTTCGGCTTTCTTT.